Listed below are T cell receptor beta chains from one sample, sequenced in a study of blood T cell repertoires in COVID-19. The assay was immunoSEQ multiplex PCR, and TCRdb's table has in-frame clones only and misses some. Here the sample spans around 210,000 clones, approximately 80% being singletons. Source material: peripheral blood. Receptors were obtained from an elderly woman with COVID-19, enrolled during active disease. Each CDR3 is given with its conserved first and last residue. Each record gives: CDR3 protein, CDR3 DNA, D gene, J gene, V gene, clone size. D genes are given only for firm matches. Clone size appears in some rows only: once, few, many, or a class for an expanded clone.

CDR3aa: CASSSGASGYNEQFF; CDR3nt: TGTGCCAGCAGTTCGGGGGCTAGCGGGTACAATGAGCAGTTCTTC; d_gene: TRBD2; j_gene: TRBJ2-1; v_gene: TRBV28; abundance: NA
CDR3aa: CASSLGASGRNTGELFF; CDR3nt: TGTGCCAGCAGCTTAGGGGCTAGCGGGAGAAACACCGGGGAGCTGTTTTTT; d_gene: TRBD2; j_gene: TRBJ2-2; v_gene: TRBV13; abundance: NA
CDR3aa: CASSPMDTDQPQHF; CDR3nt: TGTGCCAGCTCCCCTATGGACACTGATCAGCCCCAGCATTTT; d_gene: NA; j_gene: TRBJ1-5; v_gene: TRBV18; abundance: NA
CDR3aa: CASSLDRAYGEAFF; CDR3nt: TGCGCCAGCAGCTTAGACAGGGCGTACGGTGAAGCTTTCTTT; d_gene: TRBD1; j_gene: TRBJ1-1; v_gene: TRBV5-1; abundance: NA
CDR3aa: CAISSKTGEGTEAFF; CDR3nt: TGTGCCATCAGTTCCAAGACAGGCGAGGGCACTGAAGCTTTCTTT; d_gene: NA; j_gene: TRBJ1-1; v_gene: TRBV10-3; abundance: NA
CDR3aa: CASRPTGVYGYTF; CDR3nt: TGTGCCAGCAGACCGACAGGGGTCTATGGCTACACCTTC; d_gene: TRBD1; j_gene: TRBJ1-2; v_gene: TRBV12-3/TRBV12-4; abundance: NA
CDR3aa: CASRKGTLTGELFF; CDR3nt: TGTGCCAGTAGGAAAGGGACACTCACCGGGGAGCTGTTTTTT; d_gene: NA; j_gene: TRBJ2-2; v_gene: TRBV19; abundance: NA
CDR3aa: CASSPYEGYDTEAFF; CDR3nt: TGTGCCAGTAGTCCCTATGAGGGATATGACACTGAAGCTTTCTTT; d_gene: NA; j_gene: TRBJ1-1; v_gene: TRBV19; abundance: NA
CDR3aa: CASSASPQGQETQYF; CDR3nt: TGCGCCAGCAGCGCATCACCTCAGGGACAGGAGACCCAGTACTTC; d_gene: TRBD1; j_gene: TRBJ2-5; v_gene: TRBV5-1; abundance: NA
CDR3aa: CASSESGTGGTGELFF; CDR3nt: TGCGCCAGCAGTGAGTCCGGGACAGGGGGGACCGGGGAGCTGTTTTTT; d_gene: TRBD1; j_gene: TRBJ2-2; v_gene: TRBV10-1; abundance: NA
CDR3aa: CAGRRGSYEQYF; CDR3nt: TGCGCCGGACGCCGGGGTTCCTACGAGCAGTACTTC; d_gene: NA; j_gene: TRBJ2-7; v_gene: TRBV10-1; abundance: NA
CDR3aa: CASSLLAGSTDTQYF; CDR3nt: TGTGCCAGTAGTTTACTAGCGGGAAGCACAGATACGCAGTATTTT; d_gene: TRBD2; j_gene: TRBJ2-3; v_gene: TRBV19; abundance: once
CDR3aa: CASRRQGGGGYTF; CDR3nt: TGTGCCAGCAGGCGACAGGGGGGTGGTGGCTACACCTTC; d_gene: TRBD1; j_gene: TRBJ1-2; v_gene: TRBV28; abundance: NA
CDR3aa: CASSYWEGVGHGYTF; CDR3nt: TGTGCCAGCAGCTACTGGGAGGGTGTAGGGCATGGCTACACCTTC; d_gene: NA; j_gene: TRBJ1-2; v_gene: TRBV5-5; abundance: NA
CDR3aa: CASRDGTGGYGYTF; CDR3nt: TGCGCCAGCAGGGATGGGACAGGGGGCTATGGCTACACCTTC; d_gene: TRBD1; j_gene: TRBJ1-2; v_gene: TRBV5-1; abundance: NA
CDR3aa: CASRSTVSQETQYF; CDR3nt: TGCGCCAGCAGATCGACAGTCTCCCAAGAGACCCAGTACTTC; d_gene: NA; j_gene: TRBJ2-5; v_gene: TRBV5-1; abundance: NA
CDR3aa: CASKPDLVTGELFF; CDR3nt: TGTGCCAGCAAGCCGGACTTGGTCACCGGGGAGCTGTTTTTT; d_gene: NA; j_gene: TRBJ2-2; v_gene: TRBV6-5; abundance: NA
CDR3aa: CASSEDTYSNQPQHF; CDR3nt: TGTGCCAGCAGCGAAGATACCTATAGCAATCAGCCCCAGCATTTT; d_gene: NA; j_gene: TRBJ1-5; v_gene: TRBV7-9; abundance: NA
CDR3aa: CASSPRGEYNEQFF; CDR3nt: TGTGCCAGCAGCCCCCGGGGGGAGTACAATGAGCAGTTCTTC; d_gene: TRBD2; j_gene: TRBJ2-1; v_gene: TRBV3-1/TRBV3-2; abundance: NA
CDR3aa: CASSPLVVANYGYTF; CDR3nt: TGTGCCAGCAGCCCCCTTGTGGTGGCCAACTATGGCTACACCTTC; d_gene: NA; j_gene: TRBJ1-2; v_gene: TRBV9; abundance: few
CDR3aa: CSVQTGFEAFF; CDR3nt: TGCAGCGTACAGACAGGGTTTGAAGCTTTCTTT; d_gene: TRBD1; j_gene: TRBJ1-1; v_gene: TRBV29-1; abundance: NA
CDR3aa: CASSPGELNQPQHF; CDR3nt: TGTGCCAGCAGTCCGGGGGAATTAAATCAGCCCCAGCATTTT; d_gene: NA; j_gene: TRBJ1-5; v_gene: TRBV6-5; abundance: NA
CDR3aa: CASSHGGGLDQPQHF; CDR3nt: TGTGCCAGCAGCCATGGGGGGGGGCTGGATCAGCCCCAGCATTTT; d_gene: NA; j_gene: TRBJ1-5; v_gene: TRBV28; abundance: NA
CDR3aa: CASSYEQNSPLHF; CDR3nt: TGTGCCAGCAGTTACGAACAGAATTCACCCCTCCACTTT; d_gene: NA; j_gene: TRBJ1-6; v_gene: TRBV6-5; abundance: NA
CDR3aa: CASSGQGNQPQHF; CDR3nt: TGTGCCAGCAGTGGACAGGGGAATCAGCCCCAGCATTTT; d_gene: TRBD1; j_gene: TRBJ1-5; v_gene: TRBV2; abundance: once
CDR3aa: CASSSGTGPLHNEQFF; CDR3nt: TGCGCCAGCAGCTCCGGGACAGGTCCCCTCCACAATGAGCAGTTCTTC; d_gene: TRBD1; j_gene: TRBJ2-1; v_gene: TRBV5-1; abundance: once
CDR3aa: CASSPGPEKLFF; CDR3nt: TGTGCCAGCAGCCCAGGCCCCGAAAAACTGTTTTTT; d_gene: NA; j_gene: TRBJ1-4; v_gene: TRBV6-5; abundance: NA
CDR3aa: CASSPIGRGGSPLHF; CDR3nt: TGTGCCAGCAGCCCCATTGGGAGGGGTGGTTCACCCCTCCACTTT; d_gene: NA; j_gene: TRBJ1-6; v_gene: TRBV3-1/TRBV3-2; abundance: NA
CDR3aa: CASRDRVDSPLHF; CDR3nt: TGTGCCAGCCGGGACAGGGTTGATTCACCCCTCCACTTT; d_gene: TRBD1; j_gene: TRBJ1-6; v_gene: TRBV12-3/TRBV12-4; abundance: NA
CDR3aa: CASSRDSYDGTGELFF; CDR3nt: TGTGCCAGCAGCCGAGACAGTTACGATGGTACCGGGGAGCTGTTTTTT; d_gene: NA; j_gene: TRBJ2-2; v_gene: TRBV5-4; abundance: NA
CDR3aa: CASSQQGANSPLHF; CDR3nt: TGTGCCAGCAGTCAACAGGGGGCAAATTCACCCCTCCACTTT; d_gene: TRBD1; j_gene: TRBJ1-6; v_gene: TRBV3-1/TRBV3-2; abundance: NA
CDR3aa: CASSAGLAGAETQYF; CDR3nt: TGTGCCAGCAGCGCGGGACTAGCGGGAGCGGAGACCCAGTACTTC; d_gene: TRBD2; j_gene: TRBJ2-5; v_gene: TRBV7-2; abundance: NA
CDR3aa: CASSWAGGGPTGELFF; CDR3nt: TGCGCCAGCAGCTGGGCAGGCGGAGGGCCGACCGGGGAGCTGTTTTTT; d_gene: NA; j_gene: TRBJ2-2; v_gene: TRBV5-1; abundance: once
CDR3aa: CASSFRTGGVWNTEAFF; CDR3nt: TGTGCCAGCAGCTTCAGGACAGGGGGGGTATGGAACACTGAAGCTTTCTTT; d_gene: TRBD1; j_gene: TRBJ1-1; v_gene: TRBV5-6; abundance: few
CDR3aa: CASRGDRAYRNYGYTF; CDR3nt: TGCGCCAGCAGGGGGGACAGGGCCTATCGCAACTATGGCTACACCTTC; d_gene: TRBD1; j_gene: TRBJ1-2; v_gene: TRBV5-1; abundance: NA
CDR3aa: CASRPTGPTEAFF; CDR3nt: TGCGCCAGCAGACCAACAGGGCCCACTGAAGCTTTCTTT; d_gene: NA; j_gene: TRBJ1-1; v_gene: TRBV5-1; abundance: NA
CDR3aa: CASSLWTAAETQYF; CDR3nt: TGCGCCAGCAGCTTGTGGACAGCCGCGGAGACCCAGTACTTC; d_gene: NA; j_gene: TRBJ2-5; v_gene: TRBV5-1; abundance: NA
CDR3aa: CSVEAGSGSNQPQHF; CDR3nt: TGCAGCGTTGAAGCAGGGTCGGGTAGCAATCAGCCCCAGCATTTT; d_gene: NA; j_gene: TRBJ1-5; v_gene: TRBV29-1; abundance: NA
CDR3aa: CASSVVGQSNEQFF; CDR3nt: TGTGCCAGCAGCGTAGTAGGACAGTCAAATGAGCAGTTCTTC; d_gene: NA; j_gene: TRBJ2-1; v_gene: TRBV9; abundance: NA
CDR3aa: CASSGTNRLSTGELFF; CDR3nt: TGTGCCAGCAGCGGCACCAACAGGCTCAGCACCGGGGAGCTGTTTTTT; d_gene: NA; j_gene: TRBJ2-2; v_gene: TRBV9; abundance: NA
CDR3aa: CASTAGGGSSYNEQFF; CDR3nt: TGTGCCAGTACTGCAGGGGGTGGAAGCTCCTACAATGAGCAGTTCTTC; d_gene: TRBD1; j_gene: TRBJ2-1; v_gene: TRBV19; abundance: NA
CDR3aa: CASSPGGTNEKLFF; CDR3nt: TGTGCCAGCAGCCCAGGGGGCACTAATGAAAAACTGTTTTTT; d_gene: TRBD1; j_gene: TRBJ1-4; v_gene: TRBV7-2; abundance: NA
CDR3aa: CASRTGYGYTF; CDR3nt: TGTGCCAGTAGGACAGGGTATGGCTACACCTTC; d_gene: TRBD1; j_gene: TRBJ1-2; v_gene: TRBV12-3/TRBV12-4; abundance: NA
CDR3aa: CASSLWAGGELFF; CDR3nt: TGTGCCAGCAGCCTCTGGGCGGGCGGGGAGCTGTTTTTT; d_gene: NA; j_gene: TRBJ2-2; v_gene: TRBV7-3; abundance: NA
CDR3aa: CASSPNPAGENTIYF; CDR3nt: TGCGCCAGCAGCCCGAACCCAGCAGGTGAAAACACCATATATTTT; d_gene: NA; j_gene: TRBJ1-3; v_gene: TRBV4-1; abundance: few
CDR3aa: CASSLSASGRYEQYF; CDR3nt: TGTGCCAGCAGTTTATCCGCTAGCGGGAGGTACGAGCAGTACTTC; d_gene: TRBD2; j_gene: TRBJ2-7; v_gene: TRBV27; abundance: few
CDR3aa: CASRVDRDTEAFF; CDR3nt: TGTGCCAGCAGGGTTGACAGGGACACTGAAGCTTTCTTT; d_gene: TRBD1; j_gene: TRBJ1-1; v_gene: TRBV6-4; abundance: NA
CDR3aa: CASSLSLSGDTQYF; CDR3nt: TGCGCCAGCAGCTTAAGTCTTTCGGGGGATACGCAGTATTTT; d_gene: NA; j_gene: TRBJ2-3; v_gene: TRBV5-1; abundance: NA
CDR3aa: CASSAYSGQSQETQYF; CDR3nt: TGTGCCAGCAGCGCATATTCGGGACAGTCACAAGAGACCCAGTACTTC; d_gene: TRBD1; j_gene: TRBJ2-5; v_gene: TRBV9; abundance: NA
CDR3aa: CASSYRTSVRTDTQYF; CDR3nt: TGCGCCAGCTCCTATCGGACTAGCGTCCGCACAGATACGCAGTATTTT; d_gene: TRBD2; j_gene: TRBJ2-3; v_gene: TRBV5-1; abundance: NA
CDR3aa: CASSLPPGGADQPQHF; CDR3nt: TGTGCCAGCAGTTTACCCCCGGGGGGCGCGGATCAGCCCCAGCATTTT; d_gene: NA; j_gene: TRBJ1-5; v_gene: TRBV28; abundance: NA
CDR3aa: CASSFRTGGNTEAFF; CDR3nt: TGCGCCAGCAGCTTTAGGACAGGAGGGAACACTGAAGCTTTCTTT; d_gene: TRBD1; j_gene: TRBJ1-1; v_gene: TRBV5-1; abundance: NA
CDR3aa: CASSWSNQPQHF; CDR3nt: TGTGCCAGCAGTTGGAGTAATCAGCCCCAGCATTTT; d_gene: NA; j_gene: TRBJ1-5; v_gene: TRBV28; abundance: NA